The entry below describes one T cell receptor beta chain. The table lists this clone with a few counts. Its antigen remains undetermined. No quality values exist for individual bases; no much larger clone is one base distant. The record originates from a study of shared clonotypes between healthy human individuals (dated by TCRdb to 2018 to 2020). Broadly, across the study: Three men and a couple of women, aged 18 to 49 years, made up the cohort. Per donor, three plates each were used for CD4 naive and CD4 memory, two for CD8 naive, and one for CD8 memory. The study deeply sequenced blood TCR repertoires of about five healthy adults to estimate repertoire size and the extent of clonotype sharing between individuals. To increase sequencing depth and limit assay-specific biases, different laboratories used diverse techniques to prepare libraries and sequence TCR repertoires. Per donor, leukapheresis produced somewhere between about 0.94 and 10 billion PBMCs. General conclusions and limits of the study: When a few donors were compared, the shared fraction of clonotypes was around 5% for naive CD4, 3% to 4% for naive CD8, more than 2% for memory CD4, and less than 0.5% for memory CD8. Naive subsets generally had larger estimated clonotype richness than memory subsets did. Rarefaction of sorted-subset datasets indicated incomplete sequencing despite the large sequencing depth. Pairwise subsampling led to the expectation that sequencing depth would affect the degree of clonotype sharing among donors. Clonotypes shared by all four sorted-subset donors showed higher generation probabilities than non-shared clonotypes. Sampling was restricted to blood, and TCR repertoires in tissue are likely to differ from TCR repertoires in blood. Because the study included a small number of donors, the genetic and exposure-history diversity represented was limited.

The CDR3 goes from the cysteine to the phenylalanine over 14 residues. Only CDR3 DNA remains: 42 bases, in frame from the first base. Trimmed from V: 5 bases; trimmed from J: 8 bases; junction bases lacking a gene match: 7. As encoded in the germline V gene (reference sequence), CDR1 is LNHDA while CDR2 is SQIVND. The donors were healthy, HIV-negative adults with no recently reported acute infections or vaccinations. Only Caucasian adults living in Nashville, Tennessee, USA were represented among the donors. Magnetic negative selection was used to enrich CD4+ T cells, after which naive cells were positively selected on CD45RA and the negative fraction became the memory subset. Blood was collected by leukapheresis, and PBMCs were isolated by Ficoll-Histopaque density gradient centrifugation and then cryopreserved in liquid nitrogen vapor phase. Analytical flow cytometry was used to check the purity and quantity of each magnetically sorted T cell population. Genomic DNA was isolated from every sorted fraction and measured by UV absorbance on a Nanodrop 2000c.

Using the deep immunoSEQ assay, TCR CDR3 regions were amplified from genomic DNA by multiplex PCR. Genomic DNA extracted from each cell subset was distributed evenly over all wells of several immunoSEQ 96-well plates, and each plate served as one replicate. For sorted subsets, each replicate PCR was loaded with around 220 ng genomic DNA, equivalent to approximately 27,000 T cell genomes. Purified libraries were measured with a Qubit 3.0 fluorometer, size-checked on a Bioanalyzer 2100, and measured again with the KAPA Library Quantification kit. Every immunoSEQ 96-well plate was sequenced on a dedicated single-read 150-cycle Illumina NextSeq 550 flow cell. Per the source publication's procedure: Because the immunoSEQ output included only junctional sequences and no quality scores, the filtering could not be the same as the filtering used for full-length reads. Sequences were annotated with PyIR, a Python wrapper for IgBLAST v1.9, and V/J genes and CDR3 were assigned using IMGT germline references. Reads with weak V/J assignments (E-value above 1e-6), missing CDR3, stop codons, out-of-frame junctions, or ambiguous translated residues were removed. V3J clonotypes were defined by identical inferred V gene, J gene, and CDR3 amino acid sequence. Percentage overlap between repertoires was computed as shared unique clonotypes divided by the size of the smaller repertoire. Three approaches were used to assess repertoire richness: RTK rarefaction, the Chao1 estimator, and Recon v2.1 estimates of unobserved clonotypes. OLGA was used to compute generation probabilities for all TCRbeta clonotypes that the gDNA method yielded from a few donors. Imported from immuneACCESS, the table was reduced by TCRdb to in-frame sequences with V and J called. These copies leave out some clones; in studies compared against another copy, an unresolved V gene accounts for under half, and the cause of the remainder is not known. V, J and clone size derive from that table, while D and trimming were established from the DNA sequence. The sample table lists around 750,000 clones, around 74% of them with a count of one. The ten largest clones take up approximately 1.8% of the sample.

The chain couples TRBV19 to TRBJ2-1, with TRBD1 identical over 9 junction bases. Input material: memory CD4+ T cells sorted from blood. This specimen's cell subset or site label, per the study, means: CD45RA-negative fraction. The sequence came from a woman in her twenties or thirties in good health. The CDR3 region has the sequence CASSVQGARDEQFF. The DNA is as follows: TGTGCCAGTAGTGTACAGGGGGCTAGGGATGAGCAGTTCTTC.